The present TCR beta chain was sequenced within a study of T cells in Graves' hyperthyroidism and ophthalmopathy. Overall study results and limits: In the analysis, a 13 V-J model separated ophthalmopathy from stable hyperthyroidism. Most expanded thyroid clonotypes above 0.001 recurred in blood.

Researchers amplified the TCR beta CDR3 regions from RNA transcripts. In the first-round RT-PCR of the TCR CDR3, the HTBI primer set was used. MiXCR was run by TCRdb on the multiplex PCR reads, yielding one entry per CDR3 protein. The sample yields about half a million distinct CDR3 sequences, less than 25% seen once. On this clonotype: Its antigen is unknown.

Germline V gives CDR1 MNHEY, CDR2 SMNVEV (reference sequence). V lost 3 bases to trimming and J lost 6 bases, with 11 bases between them. The CDR3 length is 13 residues. Disease duration under 2 months; hyperthyroidism patients were aged 18 to 65. For the diagnoses, clinical symptoms, serum thyroxine and TRAb, thyroid ultrasound and orbital computed tomography were used. The rearrangement uses TRBV27 and TRBJ1-2; D gene unclear. The sequence was collected from a man aged 18 to 30 with Graves' hyperthyroidism. Sequenced input: blood. CDR3 region: CASSLRFMDGYTF. CDR3 coding DNA: TGTGCCAGCAGTTTGCGGTTTATGGATGGCTACACCTTC.